Following are 17 T cell receptor beta chains from one sample sequenced in a study of shared clonotypes between healthy human individuals. Clones were read by immunoSEQ multiplex PCR, and TCRdb kept only the in-frame ones, dropping some. The table has about 520,000 clones, 90% to 96% seen once; the top ten hold about 0.067%. Sequencing used naive CD4+ T cells sorted from blood. Regarding subset: CD45RA+ positively selected. Receptor source: a woman aged 25 to 45 in good health.

The V gene is TRBV10-2, the J gene TRBJ1-1; TRBD1 matches at 9 bases. The V segment lost 3 bases and the J segment 3 bases; nucleotides outside the gene matches: 11. Germline CDR1 is WSHSY and CDR2 is SAAADI. The CDR3 is 17 amino acids. CDR3 loop: CASSDGTGRLRDTEAFF. The CDR3 nucleotides read TGCGCCAGCAGTGACGGGACAGGGCGCTTGAGAGACACTGAAGCTTTCTTT.

Notes on this clone: Other DNA variants within this sample encode the same CDR3. The V call is TRBV5-1, the J call TRBJ1-3; TRBD1 might be the D (6 bases). Germline-derived CDR1 and CDR2 are SGHRS and YFSETQ. The CDR3 spans 16 residues. Trimming left V 0 bases short and J 0 bases short, with 10 bases between. The CDR3 DNA is TGCGCCAGCAGCTTGGGAACAGGGAGCTCTGGAAACACCATATATTTT. Amino acid sequence: CASSLGTGSSGNTIYF.

The genes are TRBV6-5 and TRBJ1-5; D gene ambiguous. Germline CDR1 reads MNHEY; CDR2 reads SVGAGI. Trimming shortened V by 6 bases and J by 4 bases, and 16 bases separated the two germline ends. CDR3 size: 15 residues. The CDR3 reads CASSHSQTLNQPQHF. The CDR3 region has the DNA TGTGCCAGCAGCCATAGTCAGACCCTTAATCAGCCCCAGCATTTT.

The chain has TRBV6-6 and TRBJ1-5; D is undetermined. The CDR3 totals 15 residues. The V gene's germline CDR1 is MNHNY and CDR2 SVGAGI (reference sequence). V lost 0 bases and J 5 bases, leaving 11 bases between the germline ends. The CDR3 DNA sequence: TGTGCCAGCAGTTACTCGGCCGGGCTGGATCAGCCCCAGCATTTT. This gives the protein CASSYSAGLDQPQHF.

J is TRBJ2-7 and V is TRBV7-8, with TRBD1 matching 9 bases. J lost 7 bases, V lost 5 bases, and 9 bases had no gene match. Germline values: CDR1 SGHVS, CDR2 FQNEAQ. The CDR3 loop spans 14 amino acids. The CDR3 region is CASSVRQGGLEQYF. The CDR3 DNA sequence: TGTGCCAGCAGCGTCCGACAGGGGGGGCTGGAGCAGTACTTC.

This chain joins TRBV5-8 and TRBJ1-5; a weak D match, TRBD1 (5 bases). Germline-derived CDR1 and CDR2 are SGHTS and YDEGEE. Trimming removed 3 bases at V and 3 bases at J, with 10 bases between. The CDR3 loop spans 14 amino acids. Here the CDR3 DNA reads TGTGCCAGCAGCTATGACAGAGACAATCAGCCCCAGCATTTT. Protein: CASSYDRDNQPQHF.

V usage is TRBV15 and J usage is TRBJ1-4, with D hard to call. Germline lookup yields CDR1 LNHNV and CDR2 YYDKDF (reference sequence). Trimming shortened V by 1 base and J by 2 bases, and 11 bases separated the two germline ends. There are 16 residues in the CDR3. The chain's CDR3 is CATSRVRQSTNEKLFF. CDR3 nucleotides: TGTGCCACCAGCAGAGTGCGGCAGAGCACTAATGAAAAACTGTTTTTT.

J is TRBJ2-5 and V is TRBV11-3, with 8 nucleotides matching TRBD2. The V gene end was trimmed by 3 bases and the J gene end by 5 bases; junction bases not matched to a gene: 8. This CDR3 contains 15 residues. Per germline, CDR1 SGHNT and CDR2 YENEEA. The CDR3 sequence is CASSLTRGGGETQYF. The CDR3 DNA sequence: TGTGCCAGCAGCTTGACCCGGGGGGGCGGTGAGACCCAGTACTTC.

The genes are TRBV29-1 and TRBJ2-1, with a weak D call TRBD1 (5 bases). Germline lookup yields CDR1 SQVTM and CDR2 ANQGSEA. The V end was cut by 6 bases, the J end by 4 bases, with 7 bases between. This CDR3 spans 11 amino acids. CDR3 coding DNA: TGCAGCGTAGACAGTTACAATGAGCAGTTCTTC. Translation gives CSVDSYNEQFF.

This chain connects TRBV7-9 to TRBJ2-1; 8 bases fit TRBD2. The germline CDR1 and CDR2 sequences are SEHNR and FQNEAQ (reference sequence). V lost 1 base and J lost 4; bases outside the gene matches: 12. The CDR3 length is 18 residues. CDR3 bases: TGTGCCAGCAGCTTAGAGAATATGTTGGTAGCGGGATACAATGAGCAGTTCTTC. Translation: CASSLENMLVAGYNEQFF. Full variable domain (rest looked up from reference TRBV7-9 and TRBJ2-1): DTGVSQNPRHKITKRGQNVTFRCDPISEHNRLYWYRQTLGQGPEFLTYFQNEAQLEKSRLLSDRFSAERPKGSFSTLEIQRTEQGDSAMYLCASSLENMLVAGYNEQFFGPGTRLTVL.

This clone came up once. The chain carries TRBV7-9 and TRBJ2-7; 7 bases fit TRBD1. The V and J ends lost 5 bases and 2 bases, in that order; junction bases with no gene match: 15. Looked up from germline, CDR1 is SEHNR and CDR2 is FQNEAQ (reference sequence). The CDR3 is made up of 17 amino acids. The CDR3 loop is CASSGRGSRGFAYEQYF. For the CDR3, the DNA is TGTGCCAGCAGCGGTAGGGGATCCAGGGGGTTCGCCTACGAGCAGTACTTC.

CDR3 DNA sequence: TGTGCCAGCAGTGCTGAGGGGACAGGGAGATACAATGAGCAGTTCTTC. Translation: CASSAEGTGRYNEQFF. The gene calls are TRBV25-1 and TRBJ2-1, with 9 bases fitting TRBD1. There are 16 residues in the CDR3. The V and J ends lost 4 bases and 4 bases, in that order; junction bases with no gene match: 8. Germline CDR1 is MGHDK and CDR2 is SYGVNS.

This clone was observed a single time. CDR3 region: CASSQPADRATDTQYF. The CDR3 DNA reads TGTGCCAGCAGCCAACCTGCGGACAGGGCCACAGATACGCAGTATTTT. The V gene is TRBV14, the J gene TRBJ2-3; 8 bases are a match to TRBD1. V trimming: 2 bases; J trimming: 2 bases; junction bases outside the gene matches: 6. This CDR3 has 16 amino acids. Germline V CDR1 and CDR2: SGHDN, FVKESK.

The chain uses TRBV18 and TRBJ1-1, with a weak D call TRBD1 (6 bases). Per germline, CDR1 KGHSH and CDR2 LQKENI. V shed 2 bases and J shed 4 bases, with 14 bases lying between them. This CDR3 contains 15 residues. CDR3 DNA: TGTGCCAGCTCACCAAGCGGAACAGGGCCCACTGAAGCTTTCTTT. It is translated as CASSPSGTGPTEAFF.

The gene calls are TRBV28 and TRBJ2-7, with TRBD1 identical over 8 bases. V lost 6 bases, J lost 3 bases, and 7 bases stayed unmatched. Germline V gene sequence: CDR1 MDHEN, CDR2 SYDVKM. This CDR3 spans 14 amino acids. The chain's CDR3 is CASRKGQGIYEQYF. DNA for the CDR3: TGTGCCAGCAGAAAAGGACAGGGCATCTACGAGCAGTACTTC. Full variable domain (missing parts from reference TRBV28 and TRBJ2-7): DVKVTQSSRYLVKRTGEKVFLECVQDMDHENMFWYRQDPGLGLRLIYFSYDVKMKEKGDIPEGYSVSREKKERFSLILESASTNQTSMYLCASRKGQGIYEQYFGPGTRLTVT.

This clone turned up a few times. This chain connects TRBV28 to TRBJ1-2; no firm D call. The CDR3 runs 13 residues. Germline V gene lookup returns CDR1 MDHEN and CDR2 SYDVKM. The V end was cut by 3 bases, the J end by 2 bases, with 7 bases between. CDR3 residues: CASSFTDNYGYTF. The CDR3 DNA sequence: TGTGCCAGCAGTTTCACCGACAACTATGGCTACACCTTC.

This sequence joins TRBV5-1 and TRBJ2-5, with D possibly being TRBD1 or TRBD2 (6 bases each). V shed 8 bases and J shed 5 bases, with 22 bases lying between them. CDR3 length: 15 residues. CDR1 is SGHRS, CDR2 YFSETQ, per germline. The CDR3 bases are TGCGCCAGTTCGCGTGACAGGCTGGAGGGGGAGACCCAGTACTTC. Its protein is CASSRDRLEGETQYF.